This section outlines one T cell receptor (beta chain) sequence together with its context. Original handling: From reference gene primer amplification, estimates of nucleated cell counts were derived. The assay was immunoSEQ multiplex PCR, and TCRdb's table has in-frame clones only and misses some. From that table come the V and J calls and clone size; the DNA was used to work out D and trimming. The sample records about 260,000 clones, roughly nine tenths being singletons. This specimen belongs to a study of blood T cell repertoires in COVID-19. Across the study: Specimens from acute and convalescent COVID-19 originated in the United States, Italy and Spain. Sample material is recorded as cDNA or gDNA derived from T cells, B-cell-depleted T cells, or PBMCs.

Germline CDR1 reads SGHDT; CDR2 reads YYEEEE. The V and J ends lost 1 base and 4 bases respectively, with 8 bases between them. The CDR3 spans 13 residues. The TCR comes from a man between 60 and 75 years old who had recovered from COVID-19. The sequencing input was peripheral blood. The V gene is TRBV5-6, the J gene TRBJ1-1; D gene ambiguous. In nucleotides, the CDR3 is TGTGCCAGCAGCTTGTTCTTATCCACTGAAGCTTTCTTT. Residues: CASSLFLSTEAFF.